The following is a T cell receptor (beta chain) sequence with its context. The target antigen is unknown. The CDR3 spans 14 residues. The source of the sample is a study of cytomegalovirus exposure and HLA in healthy donors. Broader study findings: A later analysis linked a missense variant in DCLRE1C to the trimming of TCR beta V and J genes. Links to common viral pathogens appeared, in a later analysis, for several of the most significant clusters. Three chains linked to CMV were shown in vitro to be specific for CMV antigens.

The PCR had 60 Vbeta and 13 Jbeta primers. The protocol was immunoSEQ multiplex PCR, while the TCRdb copy is restricted to in-frame clones and leaves out a portion. The table records 100,000 to 150,000 clones, 80% of them present only once. The sequencing sample was made of PBMCs. The clonotype comes from a man aged 25-40 years in good health and CMV-seropositive. The chain combines TRBV21-1 with TRBJ1-2. TRBV21-1 is noted as a pseudogene. CDR3 in amino acids: CASSKEGVAYGYTF. CDR3 coding DNA: TGTGCCAGCAGCAAAGAGGGAGTTGCCTATGGCTACACCTTC.